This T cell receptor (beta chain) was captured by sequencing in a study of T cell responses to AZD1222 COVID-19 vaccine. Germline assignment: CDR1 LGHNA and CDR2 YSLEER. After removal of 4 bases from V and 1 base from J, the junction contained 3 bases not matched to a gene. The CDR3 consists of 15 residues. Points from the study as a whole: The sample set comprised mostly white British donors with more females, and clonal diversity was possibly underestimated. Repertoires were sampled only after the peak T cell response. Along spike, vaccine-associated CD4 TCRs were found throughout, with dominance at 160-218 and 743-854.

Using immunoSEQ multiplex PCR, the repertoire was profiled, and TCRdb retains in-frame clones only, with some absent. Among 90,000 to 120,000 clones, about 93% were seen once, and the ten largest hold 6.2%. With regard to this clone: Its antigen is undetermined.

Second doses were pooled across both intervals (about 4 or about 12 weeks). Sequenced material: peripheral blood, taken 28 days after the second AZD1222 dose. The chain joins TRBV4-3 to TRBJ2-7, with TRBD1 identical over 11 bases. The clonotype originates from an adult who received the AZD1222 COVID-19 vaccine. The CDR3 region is CASSLRDRGSYEQYF. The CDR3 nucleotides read TGCGCCAGCAGCCTAAGGGACAGGGGGTCCTACGAGCAGTACTTC.